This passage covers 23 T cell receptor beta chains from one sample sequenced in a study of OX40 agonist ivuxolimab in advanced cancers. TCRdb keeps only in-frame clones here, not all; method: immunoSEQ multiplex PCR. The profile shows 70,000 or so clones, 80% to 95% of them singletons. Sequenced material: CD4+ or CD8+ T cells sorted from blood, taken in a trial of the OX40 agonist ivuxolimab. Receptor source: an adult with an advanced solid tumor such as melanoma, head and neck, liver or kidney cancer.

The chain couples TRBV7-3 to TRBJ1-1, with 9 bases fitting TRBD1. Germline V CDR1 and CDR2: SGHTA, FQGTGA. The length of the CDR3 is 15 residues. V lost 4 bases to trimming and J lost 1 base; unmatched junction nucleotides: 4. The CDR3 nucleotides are TGTGCCAGCAGCTCCCAGACAGGGGGGAACACTGAAGCTTTCTTT. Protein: CASSSQTGGNTEAFF.

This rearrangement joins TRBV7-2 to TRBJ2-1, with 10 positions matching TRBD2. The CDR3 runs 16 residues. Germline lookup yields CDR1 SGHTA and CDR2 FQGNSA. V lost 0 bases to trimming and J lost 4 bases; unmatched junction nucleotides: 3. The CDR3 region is CASSLAAGGIYNEQFF. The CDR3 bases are TGTGCCAGCAGCTTAGCAGCGGGAGGGATATACAATGAGCAGTTCTTC.

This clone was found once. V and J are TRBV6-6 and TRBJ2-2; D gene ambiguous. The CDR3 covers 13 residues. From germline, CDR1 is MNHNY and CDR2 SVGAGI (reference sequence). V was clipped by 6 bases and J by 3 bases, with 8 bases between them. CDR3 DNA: TGTGCCAGCAGCCCCCCGCACACCGGGGAGCTGTTTTTT. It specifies CASSPPHTGELFF.

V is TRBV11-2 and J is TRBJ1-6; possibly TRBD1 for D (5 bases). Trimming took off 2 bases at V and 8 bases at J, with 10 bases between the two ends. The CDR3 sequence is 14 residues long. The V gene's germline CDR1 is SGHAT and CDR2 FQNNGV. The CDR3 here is CASSLHRRDSPLHF. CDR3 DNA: TGTGCCAGCAGCTTACACAGGCGCGATTCACCCCTCCACTTT.

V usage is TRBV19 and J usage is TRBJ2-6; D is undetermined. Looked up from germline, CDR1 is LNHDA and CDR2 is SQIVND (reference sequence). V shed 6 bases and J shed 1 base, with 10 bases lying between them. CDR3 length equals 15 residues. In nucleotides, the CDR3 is TGTGCCAGTAGGATCACCCAGTCTGGGGCCAACGTCCTGACTTTC. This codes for CASRITQSGANVLTF.

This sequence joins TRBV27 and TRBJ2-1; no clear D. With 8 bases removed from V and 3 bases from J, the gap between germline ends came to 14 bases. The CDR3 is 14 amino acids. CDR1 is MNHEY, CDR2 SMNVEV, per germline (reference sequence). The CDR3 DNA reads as TGTGCCAGCTCCGGTGGATCCATCTACAATGAGCAGTTCTTC. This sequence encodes CASSGGSIYNEQFF.

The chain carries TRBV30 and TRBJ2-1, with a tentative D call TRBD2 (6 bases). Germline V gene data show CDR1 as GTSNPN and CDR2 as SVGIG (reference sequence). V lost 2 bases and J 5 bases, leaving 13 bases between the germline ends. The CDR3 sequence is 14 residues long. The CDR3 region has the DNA TGTGCCTGGAGTCCCTCTTGGGGGGACAATGAGCAGTTCTTC. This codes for CAWSPSWGDNEQFF.

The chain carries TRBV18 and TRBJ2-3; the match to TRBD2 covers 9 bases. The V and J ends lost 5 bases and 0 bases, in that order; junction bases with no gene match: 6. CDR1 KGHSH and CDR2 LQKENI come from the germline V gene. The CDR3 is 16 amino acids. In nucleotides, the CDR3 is TGTGCCAGCTCAACCTCGGGACTAGCTAGCACAGATACGCAGTATTTT. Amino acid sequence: CASSTSGLASTDTQYF. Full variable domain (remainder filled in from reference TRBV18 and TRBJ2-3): NAGVMQNPRHLVRRRGQEARLRCSPMKGHSHVYWYRQLPEEGLKFMVYLQKENIIDESGMPKERFSAEFPKEGPSILRIQQVVRGDSAAYFCASSTSGLASTDTQYFGPGTRLTVL.

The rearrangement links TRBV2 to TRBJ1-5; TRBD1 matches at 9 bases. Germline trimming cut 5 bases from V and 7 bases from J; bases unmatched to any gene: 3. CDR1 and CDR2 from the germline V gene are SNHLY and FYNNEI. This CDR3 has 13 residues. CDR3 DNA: TGTGCCAGCAGTACAGGGGGCGGGCAGCCCCAGCATTTT. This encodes CASSTGGGQPQHF.

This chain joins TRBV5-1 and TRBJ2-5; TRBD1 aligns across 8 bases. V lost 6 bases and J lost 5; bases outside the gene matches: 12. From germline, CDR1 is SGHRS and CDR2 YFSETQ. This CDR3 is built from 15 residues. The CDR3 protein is CASTEGAGGSETQYF. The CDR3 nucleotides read TGCGCCAGCACGGAGGGTGCAGGGGGCAGCGAGACCCAGTACTTC.

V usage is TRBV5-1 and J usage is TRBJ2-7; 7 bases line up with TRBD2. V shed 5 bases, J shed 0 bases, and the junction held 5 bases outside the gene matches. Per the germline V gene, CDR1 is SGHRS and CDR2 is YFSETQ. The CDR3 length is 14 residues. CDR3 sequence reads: CASSFGGSSYEQYF. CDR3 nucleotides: TGCGCCAGCAGTTTCGGGGGGAGCTCCTACGAGCAGTACTTC.

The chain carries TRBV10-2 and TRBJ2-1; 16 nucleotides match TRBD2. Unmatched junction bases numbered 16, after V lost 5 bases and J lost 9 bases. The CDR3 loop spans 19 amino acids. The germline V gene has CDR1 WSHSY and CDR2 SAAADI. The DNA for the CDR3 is TGCGCCAGCAGTCGCTCCCTGGGACTAGCGGGAGGGCGGTCGGTTGAGCAGTTCTTC. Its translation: CASSRSLGLAGGRSVEQFF.

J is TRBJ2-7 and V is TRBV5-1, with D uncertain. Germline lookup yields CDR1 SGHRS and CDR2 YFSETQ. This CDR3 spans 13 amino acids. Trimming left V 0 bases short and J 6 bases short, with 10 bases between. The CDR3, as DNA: TGCGCCAGCAGCTTGGCTATCAGGCTCGAGCAGTACTTC. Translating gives CASSLAIRLEQYF. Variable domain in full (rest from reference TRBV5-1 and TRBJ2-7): KAGVTQTPRYLIKTRGQQVTLSCSPISGHRSVSWYQQTPGQGLQFLFEYFSETQRNKGNFPGRFSGRQFSNSRSEMNVSTLELGDSALYLCASSLAIRLEQYFGPGTRLTVT.

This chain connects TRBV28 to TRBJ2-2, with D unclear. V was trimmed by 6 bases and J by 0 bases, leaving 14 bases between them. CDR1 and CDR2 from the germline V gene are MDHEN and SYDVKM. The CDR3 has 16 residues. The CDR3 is CASSPAGLANTGELFF. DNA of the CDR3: TGTGCCAGCAGCCCGGCCGGTCTGGCGAACACCGGGGAGCTGTTTTTT. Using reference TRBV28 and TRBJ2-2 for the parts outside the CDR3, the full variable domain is DVKVTQSSRYLVKRTGEKVFLECVQDMDHENMFWYRQDPGLGLRLIYFSYDVKMKEKGDIPEGYSVSREKKERFSLILESASTNQTSMYLCASSPAGLANTGELFFGEGSRLTVL.

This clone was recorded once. CDR3 sequence (DNA): TGTGCCAGCCAGACAGGGGGAAACATTCAGTACTTC. Its translation: CASQTGGNIQYF. This chain joins TRBV21-1 and TRBJ2-4; the D call of TRBD1 is as the table states it, not checked on the DNA. TRBV21-1 is termed a pseudogene. The CDR3 covers 12 residues.

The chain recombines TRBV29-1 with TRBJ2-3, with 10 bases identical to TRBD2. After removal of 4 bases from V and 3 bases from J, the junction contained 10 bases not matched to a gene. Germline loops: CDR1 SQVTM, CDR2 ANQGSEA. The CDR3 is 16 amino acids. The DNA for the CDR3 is TGCAGCGTTGGACTAGCGGGTCTGATGGGTACAGATACGCAGTATTTT. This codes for CSVGLAGLMGTDTQYF.

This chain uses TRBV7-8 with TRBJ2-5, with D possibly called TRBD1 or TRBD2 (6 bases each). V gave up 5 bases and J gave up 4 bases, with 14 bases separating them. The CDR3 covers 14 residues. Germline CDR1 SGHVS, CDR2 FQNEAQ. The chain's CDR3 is CASSQGRSTETQYF. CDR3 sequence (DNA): TGTGCCAGCAGCCAGGGGAGGAGCACAGAGACCCAGTACTTC.

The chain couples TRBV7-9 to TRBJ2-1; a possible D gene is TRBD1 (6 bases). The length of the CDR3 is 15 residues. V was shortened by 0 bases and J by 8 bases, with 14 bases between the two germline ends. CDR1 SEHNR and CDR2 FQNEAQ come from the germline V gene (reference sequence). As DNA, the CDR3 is TGTGCCAGCAGCTTAGCGGGGGCGCCGCAGGATGAGCAGTTCTTC. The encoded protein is CASSLAGAPQDEQFF.

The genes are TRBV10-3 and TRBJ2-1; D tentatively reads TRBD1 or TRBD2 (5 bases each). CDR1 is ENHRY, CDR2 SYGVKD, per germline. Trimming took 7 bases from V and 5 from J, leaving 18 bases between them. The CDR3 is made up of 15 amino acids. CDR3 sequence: CAIMAGPLGDNEQFF. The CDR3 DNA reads TGTGCCATCATGGCAGGGCCCCTGGGGGACAATGAGCAGTTCTTC.

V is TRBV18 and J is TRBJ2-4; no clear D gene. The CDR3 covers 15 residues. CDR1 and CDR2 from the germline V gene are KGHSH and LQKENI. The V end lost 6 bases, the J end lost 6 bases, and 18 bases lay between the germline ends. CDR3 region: CASSATTSPGNIQYF. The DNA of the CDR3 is TGTGCCAGCTCGGCAACTACCTCCCCTGGAAACATTCAGTACTTC. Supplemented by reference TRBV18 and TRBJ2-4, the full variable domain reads NAGVMQNPRHLVRRRGQEARLRCSPMKGHSHVYWYRQLPEEGLKFMVYLQKENIIDESGMPKERFSAEFPKEGPSILRIQQVVRGDSAAYFCASSATTSPGNIQYFGAGTRLSVL.

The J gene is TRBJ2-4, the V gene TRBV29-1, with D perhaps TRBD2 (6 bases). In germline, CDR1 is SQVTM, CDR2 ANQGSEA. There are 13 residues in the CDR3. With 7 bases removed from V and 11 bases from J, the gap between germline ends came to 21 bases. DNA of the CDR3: TGCAGCGGCGGGACTGAGGCGCCGAAGGTTCAGTACTTC. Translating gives CSGGTEAPKVQYF.

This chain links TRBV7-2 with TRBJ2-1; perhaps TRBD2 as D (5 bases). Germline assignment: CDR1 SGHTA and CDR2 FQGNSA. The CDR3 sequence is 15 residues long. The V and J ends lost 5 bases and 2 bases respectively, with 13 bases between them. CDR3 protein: CASSAQQTTYNEQFF. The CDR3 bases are TGTGCCAGCAGCGCCCAGCAGACTACCTACAATGAGCAGTTCTTC.

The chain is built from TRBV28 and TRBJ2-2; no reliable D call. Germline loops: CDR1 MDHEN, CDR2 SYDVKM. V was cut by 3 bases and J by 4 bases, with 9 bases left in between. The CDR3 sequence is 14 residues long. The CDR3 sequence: CASSFSQPTGELFF. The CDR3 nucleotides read TGTGCCAGCAGTTTTTCACAGCCCACCGGGGAGCTGTTTTTT.